The 2 T cell receptor beta chains below all came from one sample that was sequenced in a study of cytomegalovirus exposure and HLA in healthy donors. TCRdb keeps only in-frame clones here, not all; method: immunoSEQ multiplex PCR. The table lists approximately 200,000 clones, 84% of them singletons. The sample was PBMCs. The receptors were sampled from a woman in her 30s in good health and CMV-seropositive.

The rearrangement links TRBV5-6 to TRBJ2-1; TRBD1 matches 9 bases. V gave up 4 bases and J gave up 4 bases; unmatched junction bases: 6. This CDR3 has 15 residues. CDR1 is SGHDT, CDR2 YYEEEE, per germline. The CDR3 loop reads CASSHPGQGYNEQFF. CDR3 nucleotide sequence: TGTGCCAGCAGCCATCCGGGACAGGGATACAATGAGCAGTTCTTC.

This chain links TRBV28 with TRBJ1-2; a weak D match, TRBD1 (5 bases). CDR3 length equals 13 residues. Trimming took 5 bases from V and 7 from J, leaving 14 bases between them. CDR1 and CDR2 (germline): MDHEN, SYDVKM. CDR3 in amino acids: CASSPPGFRGYTF. The CDR3 DNA is TGTGCCAGCAGTCCCCCAGGGTTCCGTGGCTACACCTTC.